This paragraph reports one T cell receptor (beta chain). The trim removed 2 bases at V and 9 bases at J, leaving 24 bases unmatched. This CDR3 is 18 amino acids long. The germline gives CDR1 DFQATT, CDR2 SNEGSKA (reference sequence). The data were obtained in a study of spatial heterogeneity in lung cancer. Study at large: On average, each unique TCR and UMI combination appeared more than ten times in raw reads.

Described time point: sample taken at primary tumor resection. Whole RNA from tumor, nontumor lung or frozen PBMC was sequenced unsorted. MiXCR, applied by TCRdb to the 5' RACE reads, yields one record per CDR3 protein. The sample comprises around 92,000 distinct CDR3 sequences, more than 10% of which are singletons, and approximately 39% rests with the top ten. The sequenced sample was PBMCs, obtained at surgery. The clonotype originates from a male donor with early-stage non-small cell lung cancer. The rearrangement links TRBV20-1 to TRBJ1-1; 7 bases map to TRBD1. The CDR3, as DNA: TGCAGTGCTAGAAGCCCAACCGACGGGGGGACAGATCCCCTAAAAGCTTTCTTT. As protein: CSARSPTDGGTDPLKAFF.